The T cell receptor (beta chain) under discussion was sequenced for a study of blood T cell repertoires in COVID-19. Original processing methods: Reference gene primer amplification gave nucleated cell count estimates. TCRdb's copy holds only in-frame clones and misses some; the assay was immunoSEQ multiplex PCR. Clonal size and the V and J genes are those of that table, whereas D and trimming came from the DNA. The sample includes approximately 160,000 clones, roughly 84% of them seen just once. The CDR3 is made up of 17 amino acids. The V gene's germline CDR1 is SGHTA and CDR2 FQGTGA. With 5 bases clipped from V and 1 base from J, the junction kept 11 bases outside the gene matches.

The chain uses TRBV7-3 and TRBJ2-1; 7 bases are a match to TRBD2. What was sequenced was peripheral blood. This TCR came from an elderly woman with active or convalescent COVID-19. This CDR3 reads CASSPHERGLSYNEQFF. The CDR3 DNA follows: TGTGCCAGCAGCCCACACGAGCGGGGTCTATCCTACAATGAGCAGTTCTTC.